What follows is one T cell receptor beta chain and its context. Its antigen is as yet unknown. This specimen comes from a study of T cell repertoires and HLA-DP antigens. For pre-culture CD4+ samples, the target was 200,000 or so T cell genomes. Clones were read by immunoSEQ multiplex PCR, and TCRdb kept only the in-frame ones, dropping some. The table has over 100,000 clones, 90% to 95% seen once; the top ten hold 0.25% to 0.3%. The germline gives CDR1 MRHNA, CDR2 SNTAGT. This CDR3 is 13 amino acids long. V was trimmed by 9 bases and J by 4 bases, leaving 16 bases between them. The chain joins TRBV6-4 to TRBJ2-7; no clear D gene. Sequenced input: CD4+ T cells from PBMCs. The origin of this receptor is a woman in her late teens or twenties in good health and CMV-seronegative. DNA of the CDR3: TGTGCCAGTACAGCCGATATCTCTTACGAGCAGTACGTC. It encodes CASTADISYEQYV.